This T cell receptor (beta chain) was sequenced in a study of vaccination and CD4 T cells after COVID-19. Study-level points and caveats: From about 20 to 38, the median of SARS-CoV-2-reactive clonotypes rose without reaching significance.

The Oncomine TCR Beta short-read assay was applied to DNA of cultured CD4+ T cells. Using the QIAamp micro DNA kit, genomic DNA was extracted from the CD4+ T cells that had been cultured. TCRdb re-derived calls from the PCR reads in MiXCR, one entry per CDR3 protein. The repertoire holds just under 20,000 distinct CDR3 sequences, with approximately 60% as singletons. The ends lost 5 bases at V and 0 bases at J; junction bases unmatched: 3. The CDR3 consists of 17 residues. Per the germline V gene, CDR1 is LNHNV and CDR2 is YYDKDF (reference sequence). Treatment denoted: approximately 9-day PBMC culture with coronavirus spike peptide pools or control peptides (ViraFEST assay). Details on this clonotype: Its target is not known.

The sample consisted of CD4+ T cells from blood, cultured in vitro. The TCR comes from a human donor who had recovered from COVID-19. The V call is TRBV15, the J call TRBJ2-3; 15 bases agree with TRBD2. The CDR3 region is CATSQGTSGRSTDTQYF. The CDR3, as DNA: TGTGCCACCAGCCAAGGGACTAGCGGGAGGAGCACAGATACGCAGTATTTT.